This T cell receptor beta chain was sequenced during a study of neoadjuvant nivolumab and ipilimumab in lung cancer (TCRdb year 2020). Looking at the study overall: Nivolumab was given at 3 mg/kg intravenously on days 1, 15 and 29, and the combination arm added ipilimumab 1 mg/kg on day 1 only. The primary endpoint of the trial was the rate of major pathologic response (MPR) in the intention-to-treat population of each study arm. Of the 45 or so patients with operable NSCLC treated in the trial, some 23 were randomized to nivolumab monotherapy and some 21 to nivolumab plus ipilimumab. TCR repertoires in pretherapy (baseline) peripheral blood were compared with TCR repertoires in tumors resected at surgery after neoadjuvant immune checkpoint blockade. Matched pretherapy and resected tumor pairs were analyzed for seven patients, of whom four received nivolumab and three received nivolumab plus ipilimumab. Broad study findings and their caveats: From pretherapy to surgery, tumor T-cell richness and clonality went up in three of three dual-therapy tumors, versus only two of four nivolumab-treated tumors. Resected tumors had greater TCR richness and clonality than tumor-adjacent uninvolved lung, and increases were observed in more dual-therapy-treated tumors. There was no significant correlation between TCR clonality and pathologic tumor regression, and just a single major-pathologic-response sample was available for the clonality-regression analysis. TCR richness in pretherapy blood showed a positive correlation with richness in tumors resected after neoadjuvant therapy (Spearman R ≈ 0.81). A small number of samples underwent TCR sequencing.

The library was generated by the immunoSEQ multiplex PCR assay. The original pipeline was this. Repertoires were summarized by richness and clonality, and significantly expanded and contracted clones were identified between pre- and post-therapy samples. TCRdb stores this immuneACCESS table with in-frame sequences only. Part of the clones is absent; in the studies checked, under half of the shortfall reflects unresolved V genes, and no reason is known for the rest. V and J calls and clone size are copied from that table; D and trimming were computed from the DNA. The sample includes some 26,000 clones, with 75% to 85% observed a single time. The ten largest clones add up to about 9% of the sample. Concerning this clone: Its binding antigen is unknown. A far more abundant clone sits one base away, making this likely a read error.

The germline ends are 8 bases apart after V is trimmed by 5 bases and J by 6 bases. For CDR1 and CDR2, the germline V gene lists SGHVS and FNYEAQ. Including the terminal cysteine and phenylalanine, the CDR3 comprises 11 residues. Left in the record is the CDR3 DNA by itself, 33 bases read in frame from the first base. The time point label on this specimen signifies: at surgical resection after neoadjuvant nivolumab +/- ipilimumab. Samples came from the phase 2 randomized NEOSTAR trial, which tested neoadjuvant nivolumab or nivolumab plus ipilimumab followed by surgery in operable NSCLC. This receptor chain uses TRBV7-6 and TRBJ2-7; the D gene assignment is ambiguous. This TCR was sampled from an adult with non-small cell lung cancer. The sequencing used tumor tissue, collected after neoadjuvant nivolumab, alone or with ipilimumab, at or shortly before surgery. Read as DNA, the sequence is TGTGCCAGCAGCCAAGGACCCGAGCAGTACTTC. Its translation is CASSQGPEQYF. With all but the CDR3 taken from the reference TRBV7-6 and TRBJ2-7 genes, the full variable domain is: GAGVSQSPRYKVTKRGQDVALRCDPISGHVSLYWYRQALGQGPEFLTYFNYEAQQDKSGLPNDRFSAERPEGSISTLTIQRTEQRDSAMYRCASSQGPEQYFGPGTRLTVT.